This T cell receptor (beta chain) was captured by sequencing in a study of T-cell reconstitution after alpha-beta-depleted transplantation in children. Notes on the study in general: Several hundred expanded graft clones reportedly gave rise to the alpha-beta T cells present about two months after transplant.

TCRbeta library construction was performed incorporating unique molecular identifiers. Via MiXCR, TCRdb re-called the PCR reads, giving one row per CDR3 protein. The table lists about 400,000 distinct CDR3 sequences, 15% to 20% of them singletons. A remark on this clonotype: Its cognate antigen is unknown.

CDR1 and CDR2 (germline): MNHNS, SASEGT. This CDR3 comprises 13 residues. V gave up 6 bases and J gave up 5 bases, with 8 bases separating them. This chain joins TRBV6-1 and TRBJ2-6; D remains unclear. The clonotype was recovered from a boy in the first two years of life who had a stem cell transplant for Wiskott-Aldrich syndrome, so the T cells may come from the graft donor. The specimen was PBMCs, mostly from graft donor cells, collected 360 days after TCRalphabeta/CD19-depleted stem cell transplant. The CDR3 coding sequence is TGTGCCAGCAGCCTATTGAGGGCCAACGTCCTGACTTTC. It translates to CASSLLRANVLTF.